These 32 T cell receptor beta chains share one sample of origin, sequenced in a study of shared T cell receptors in the human thymus. Here immunoSEQ multiplex PCR was the method, and the copy in TCRdb shows in-frame clones only, minus some. Among approximately 400,000 clones listed, around 95% were seen once. The sample consisted of thymocytes. Receptors originate from a human donor.

The CDR3 region has the DNA TGCGCCAGCAGCTTACGACAGGGATCCTACAATGAGCAGTTCTTC. Translation gives CASSLRQGSYNEQFF. This chain links TRBV5-1 with TRBJ2-1; 7 nucleotides align to TRBD1. Trimming removed 2 bases from V and 1 base from J; junction bases left unmatched: 3. In germline, CDR1 is SGHRS, CDR2 YFSETQ. The CDR3 contains 15 residues.

The V gene is TRBV25-1, the J gene TRBJ2-4; TRBD2 matches at 8 bases. The CDR3 length is 15 residues. Germline CDR1 reads MGHDK; CDR2 reads SYGVNS. Trimming took 7 bases from V and 5 from J; bases not matched to a gene: 10. The CDR3 coding sequence is TGTGCCAGCACCCCGGGGGGGTTCATGGAAAACATTCAGTACTTC. The encoded protein is CASTPGGFMENIQYF.

V gene TRBV5-1 combines with J gene TRBJ2-3; 7 bases line up with TRBD1. Per germline, CDR1 SGHRS and CDR2 YFSETQ. This CDR3 has 15 amino acids. The trim removed 4 bases at V and 3 bases at J, leaving 8 bases unmatched. The CDR3 DNA is TGCGCCAGCAGCCCGCGACAGGGCGGGACAGATACGCAGTATTTT. Its protein is CASSPRQGGTDTQYF.

J is TRBJ2-4 and V is TRBV6-1; maybe TRBD1 (6 bases). Trimming pared 3 bases from V and 0 bases from J, leaving 15 bases between. The CDR3 is 17 amino acids. CDR1 MNHNS and CDR2 SASEGT come from the germline V gene. The CDR3 sequence: CASSEQGQGLAKNIQYF. For the CDR3, the DNA is TGTGCCAGCAGTGAGCAGGGGCAGGGGCTAGCCAAAAACATTCAGTACTTC.

V and J are TRBV28 and TRBJ2-1, with TRBD1 matching 8 bases. CDR1 MDHEN and CDR2 SYDVKM come from the germline V gene. Losses at the gene ends were 7 bases for V and 4 bases for J; bases not matched to a gene: 9. The CDR3 consists of 15 residues. The CDR3: CASTQRDRTYNEQFF. For the CDR3, the DNA is TGTGCCAGCACCCAAAGGGACAGGACATACAATGAGCAGTTCTTC.

This chain connects TRBV7-9 to TRBJ2-1; perhaps TRBD2 as D (6 bases). This CDR3 is built from 18 residues. V was cut by 4 bases and J by 2 bases, with 21 bases left in between. CDR1 is SEHNR and CDR2 is FQNEAQ in the germline V gene (reference sequence). The CDR3: CASSSSLADWGAYNEQFF. The CDR3 DNA follows: TGTGCCAGCAGCTCCTCTCTGGCGGACTGGGGGGCCTACAATGAGCAGTTCTTC.

The genes are TRBV10-1 and TRBJ2-2, with 8 positions matching TRBD1. CDR3 length equals 15 residues. The ends lost 3 bases at V and 4 bases at J; junction bases unmatched: 4. Germline V gene data show CDR1 as WNHNN and CDR2 as SYGVQD (reference sequence). The DNA for the CDR3 is TGCGCCAGCAGTGACAGGGGGCCGGTCACCGGGGAGCTGTTTTTT. Its protein is CASSDRGPVTGELFF.

The chain combines TRBV28 with TRBJ2-7; D is perhaps TRBD1 (5 bases). V lost 3 bases and J 3 bases, leaving 15 bases between the germline ends. The CDR3 has 15 amino acids. Germline V CDR1 and CDR2: MDHEN, SYDVKM. CDR3 protein: CASSFGRAHGYEQYF. The CDR3 region has the DNA TGTGCCAGCAGTTTCGGCAGGGCCCACGGCTACGAGCAGTACTTC.

J is TRBJ2-1 and V is TRBV5-6; D not resolved. V was trimmed by 1 base and J by 5 bases, leaving 13 bases between them. The CDR3 is 15 residues long. Germline V lookup: CDR1 SGHDT, CDR2 YYEEEE. The chain's CDR3 is CASSLRRRLNNEQFF. The CDR3 DNA is TGTGCCAGCAGCTTGAGGCGCCGACTTAACAATGAGCAGTTCTTC.

V usage is TRBV10-3 and J usage is TRBJ2-7, with 10 bases matching TRBD2. The germline V gene has CDR1 ENHRY and CDR2 SYGVKD. The CDR3 contains 15 residues. V shed 4 bases and J 4 bases; nucleotides not matched to a gene: 7. CDR3 nucleotides: TGTGCCATCAGTGTAATCGGACTAGCGGTTTACGAGCAGTACTTC. Translation: CAISVIGLAVYEQYF.

V gene TRBV15 combines with J gene TRBJ2-7, with D tentatively TRBD2 (7 bases). The CDR3 length is 16 residues. Trimming took off 5 bases at V and 0 bases at J, with 17 bases between the two ends. CDR1 and CDR2 from the germline V gene are LNHNV and YYDKDF (reference sequence). This CDR3 is CATSSRGQRDSYEQYF. CDR3 coding DNA: TGTGCCACCAGCTCCCGGGGGCAGCGGGACTCCTACGAGCAGTACTTC.

This chain uses TRBV11-3 with TRBJ1-5, with D perhaps TRBD1 (5 bases). The germline gives CDR1 SGHNT, CDR2 YENEEA. The V and J ends lost 3 bases and 3 bases respectively, with 12 bases between them. The CDR3 runs 15 residues. CDR3 sequence reads: CASSFGTGHNQPQHF. The CDR3 DNA follows: TGTGCCAGCAGCTTTGGGACGGGGCACAATCAGCCCCAGCATTTT. Full variable domain (outside the CDR3, taken from reference TRBV11-3 and TRBJ1-5): EAGVVQSPRYKIIEKKQPVAFWCNPISGHNTLYWYLQNLGQGPELLIRYENEEAVDDSQLPKDRFSAERLKGVDSTLKIQPAELGDSAVYLCASSFGTGHNQPQHFGDGTRLSIL.

The chain employs TRBV7-3 and TRBJ2-1; D is possibly TRBD2 (6 bases). CDR1 and CDR2 from the germline V gene are SGHTA and FQGTGA. Trimming left V 2 bases short and J 2 bases short, with 16 bases between. The CDR3 extends over 17 amino acids. The chain's CDR3 is CASSLDLAGRTYNEQFF. CDR3 nucleotides: TGTGCCAGCAGCTTAGACTTGGCGGGAAGAACCTACAATGAGCAGTTCTTC.

The rearrangement uses TRBV4-3 and TRBJ2-1; 8 bases align to TRBD2. The CDR3 is 18 residues long. Germline V gene lookup returns CDR1 LGHNA and CDR2 YSLEER. The junction had 12 bases not matched to a gene; V was cut back by 3 bases and J by 2 bases. The CDR3 spells CASSQGSRLAITYNEQFF. CDR3 DNA sequence: TGCGCCAGCAGCCAGGGCTCCCGACTAGCGATAACCTACAATGAGCAGTTCTTC.

This rearrangement joins TRBV9 to TRBJ2-5; D is ambiguous. The CDR3 sequence is 14 residues long. V lost 2 bases to trimming and J lost 4 bases, with 12 bases between them. The V gene's germline CDR1 is SGDLS and CDR2 YYNGEE. CDR3 DNA: TGTGCCAGCAGCGTGGTGGGATCTGCAGAGACCCAGTACTTC. Encoded protein: CASSVVGSAETQYF.

This clone was detected once. This rearrangement joins TRBV28 to TRBJ1-3; TRBD1 might be the D (5 bases). The CDR3 runs to 16 residues. Germline values: CDR1 MDHEN, CDR2 SYDVKM. V lost 5 bases, J lost 3 bases, and 17 bases lay in between. In DNA form, the CDR3 reads TGTGCCAGCAGTCCCTGGGGAGGGGTATTTGGAAACACCATATATTTT. Protein product: CASSPWGGVFGNTIYF.

The chain carries TRBV7-6 and TRBJ2-5; TRBD1 or TRBD2 may be the D gene (7 bases each). This CDR3 is 17 amino acids long. CDR1 is SGHVS, CDR2 FNYEAQ, per germline. Trimming left V 5 bases short and J 2 bases short, with 21 bases between. CDR3: CASSQRGGGRAQETQYF. The CDR3, as DNA: TGTGCCAGCAGCCAAAGAGGGGGCGGGAGAGCACAAGAGACCCAGTACTTC.

The rearrangement joins TRBV5-6 to TRBJ2-7; a possible D gene is TRBD1 (5 bases). Germline V gives CDR1 SGHDT, CDR2 YYEEEE. V was clipped by 2 bases and J by 5 bases, with 11 bases between them. The CDR3 consists of 13 residues. CDR3 DNA: TGTGCCAGCAGCTTTCCCCGCAGGGACGAGCAGTACTTC. Its translation is CASSFPRRDEQYF.

The chain combines TRBV7-3 with TRBJ2-3; D unresolved. The CDR3 length is 14 residues. Trimming took off 5 bases at V and 6 bases at J, with 15 bases between the two ends. Germline V gives CDR1 SGHTA, CDR2 FQGTGA. CDR3 DNA: TGTGCCAGCAGCCGACGCCGTGGCCGGGATACGCAGTATTTT. This gives the protein CASSRRRGRDTQYF.

V gene TRBV6-1 combines with J gene TRBJ2-2; TRBD1 matches 11 bases. The trim removed 6 bases at V and 5 bases at J, leaving 5 bases unmatched. The CDR3 totals 15 residues. CDR1 is MNHNS and CDR2 is SASEGT in the germline V gene. The CDR3 DNA reads TGTGCCAGCAGGACGGGACAGGGGGAGACCGGGGAGCTGTTTTTT. This encodes CASRTGQGETGELFF.

The V gene is TRBV6-1, the J gene TRBJ1-1, with TRBD1 matching 9 bases. Germline V gene data show CDR1 as MNHNS and CDR2 as SASEGT. After removal of 3 bases from V and 6 bases from J, the junction contained 5 bases not matched to a gene. This CDR3 region has 14 residues. CDR3 sequence: CASSETGGRPEAFF. The CDR3 nucleotides read TGTGCCAGCAGTGAGACAGGGGGGCGCCCTGAAGCTTTCTTT.

The genes are TRBV4-1 and TRBJ2-1; TRBD2 matches at 13 bases. V lost 1 base and J lost 4; bases outside the gene matches: 4. CDR3 length: 17 residues. Per the germline V gene, CDR1 is MGHRA and CDR2 is YSYEKL. This CDR3 reads CASSQVLGLAGYNEQFF. CDR3 nucleotide sequence: TGCGCCAGCAGCCAAGTATTGGGACTAGCGGGATACAATGAGCAGTTCTTC.

J is TRBJ2-7 and V is TRBV7-9; TRBD1 might be the D (5 bases). V was pared by 5 bases and J by 6 bases, with 11 bases between. The CDR3 sequence is 12 residues long. Germline assignment: CDR1 SEHNR and CDR2 FQNEAQ (reference sequence). In DNA, the CDR3 is TGTGCCAGCAGCCCCTCAGGGTGCGAGCAGTACTTC. This sequence encodes CASSPSGCEQYF. Full variable domain (remainder filled in from reference TRBV7-9 and TRBJ2-7): DTGVSQNPRHKITKRGQNVTFRCDPISEHNRLYWYRQTLGQGPEFLTYFQNEAQLEKSRLLSDRFSAERPKGSFSTLEIQRTEQGDSAMYLCASSPSGCEQYFGPGTRLTVT.

This clone was observed a handful of times. The gene calls are TRBV7-9 and TRBJ1-5; 7 bases fit TRBD1. The CDR3 extends over 16 amino acids. Germline values: CDR1 SEHNR, CDR2 FQNEAQ (reference sequence). With V trimmed by 3 bases and J by 4 bases, 9 bases remained unmatched. CDR3 loop: CASSFVDRAVNQPQHF. For the CDR3, the DNA is TGTGCCAGCAGCTTTGTAGACAGGGCGGTAAATCAGCCCCAGCATTTT.

The rearrangement links TRBV27 to TRBJ1-1, with D maybe TRBD1 (6 bases). The V gene lost 1 base and the J gene lost 4 bases, with 10 bases spanning the gap. CDR1 and CDR2 from the germline V gene are MNHEY and SMNVEV (reference sequence). The CDR3 totals 14 residues. CDR3 nucleotides: TGTGCCAGCAGTTTATTTCCCAGGGGCACTGAAGCTTTCTTT. It is translated as CASSLFPRGTEAFF.

The chain is built from TRBV11-2 and TRBJ2-6; the match to TRBD2 covers 12 bases. This CDR3 comprises 20 residues. CDR1 is SGHAT and CDR2 is FQNNGV in the germline V gene. The J segment lost 0 bases and the V segment lost 0 bases, leaving 6 bases of the junction unmatched. DNA for the CDR3: TGTGCCAGCAGCTTAGAGTGGGCTAGCGGGAGGGTCTCTGGGGCCAACGTCCTGACTTTC. Amino acid sequence: CASSLEWASGRVSGANVLTF. The full variable domain, completed using reference TRBV11-2 and TRBJ2-6, is EAGVAQSPRYKIIEKRQSVAFWCNPISGHATLYWYQQILGQGPKLLIQFQNNGVVDDSQLPKDRFSAERLKGVDSTLKIQPAKLEDSAVYLCASSLEWASGRVSGANVLTFGAGSRLTVL.

The chain has TRBV28 and TRBJ2-3, with 7 bases that match TRBD2. Germline CDR1 reads MDHEN; CDR2 reads SYDVKM. The J segment lost 1 base and the V segment lost 3 bases, leaving 7 bases of the junction unmatched. This CDR3 has 16 residues. The CDR3 region has the DNA TGTGCCAGCAGTTTGCCCACTAGCGTTCGCACAGATACGCAGTATTTT. Its translation: CASSLPTSVRTDTQYF.

This sequence joins TRBV6-1 and TRBJ2-7; D may correspond to TRBD1 or TRBD2 (5 bases each). The CDR3 extends over 18 amino acids. The germline CDR1 and CDR2 sequences are MNHNS and SASEGT. V was pared by 0 bases and J by 2 bases, with 20 bases between. CDR3 in amino acids: CASSEARRASWGPYEQYF. In DNA form, the CDR3 reads TGTGCCAGCAGTGAAGCGCGGCGGGCCTCCTGGGGCCCCTACGAGCAGTACTTC.

The J gene is TRBJ2-4, the V gene TRBV7-3; 10 positions match TRBD2. J was trimmed by 7 bases and V by 2 bases; bases with no gene match: 8. Germline values: CDR1 SGHTA, CDR2 FQGTGA. The CDR3 sequence is 16 residues long. The CDR3: CASSLYDLAGVNIQYF. Here the CDR3 DNA reads TGTGCCAGCAGCTTATATGATCTAGCGGGAGTTAACATTCAGTACTTC.

This rearrangement joins TRBV29-1 to TRBJ2-5, with 10 bases fitting TRBD2. Germline CDR1 SQVTM, CDR2 ANQGSEA. The CDR3 is made up of 14 amino acids. V gave up 6 bases and J gave up 0 bases; unmatched junction bases: 4. CDR3 coding DNA: TGCAGCGTAGGGACTAGCGAATACCAAGAGACCCAGTACTTC. It yields the protein CSVGTSEYQETQYF.

The J gene is TRBJ2-1, the V gene TRBV7-9, with D possibly matching TRBD2 (6 bases). Germline-derived CDR1 and CDR2 are SEHNR and FQNEAQ (reference sequence). This CDR3 region has 16 residues. Trimming took 1 base from V and 12 from J, leaving 22 bases between them. The CDR3 reads CASSLVPEIIGGGQFF. The DNA for the CDR3 is TGTGCCAGCAGCTTAGTCCCAGAGATAATCGGGGGAGGGCAGTTCTTC.

This chain links TRBV6-1 with TRBJ2-3; a possible D gene is TRBD2 (6 bases). The CDR3 runs 15 residues. Trimming left V 5 bases short and J 6 bases short, with 18 bases between. CDR1 and CDR2 from the germline V gene are MNHNS and SASEGT. The CDR3: CASSTSREGRDTQYF. CDR3 coding DNA: TGTGCCAGCAGTACGAGTAGGGAAGGGAGGGATACGCAGTATTTT.